This entry features one T cell receptor beta chain sequence. Its antigen is unknown. The sample comes from a study of spatial heterogeneity in lung cancer. General observations from the study: Tracking of tumor mutation counts was seen in expanded intratumoral alpha and beta TCR counts.

V dropped 0 bases and J dropped 7 bases, with 8 bases sitting between them. The CDR3 sequence is 13 residues long. Germline lookup yields CDR1 SGHRS and CDR2 YFSETQ. Unique molecular identifiers, one per molecule, were present on every TCR cDNA molecule. TCRdb processed the 5' RACE reads anew with MiXCR; each CDR3 protein has one entry. Here the sample spans about 18,000 distinct CDR3 sequences, more than 6.5% being singletons. Time point described: sample taken at primary tumor resection. The donors comprised some 70 untreated early-stage non-small cell lung cancer patients. Without sorting, whole RNA was sequenced from tumor, nontumor lung or frozen PBMC.

Sequenced material: lung tumor tissue, taken at surgery. The sequence was collected from a male donor with early-stage non-small cell lung cancer. The chain has TRBV5-1 and TRBJ2-1; unclear D gene. The CDR3 spells CASSLALGNEQFF. The DNA of the CDR3 is TGCGCCAGCAGCTTGGCCCTAGGGAATGAGCAGTTCTTC. The full variable domain, completed using reference TRBV5-1 and TRBJ2-1, is KAGVTQTPRYLIKTRGQQVTLSCSPISGHRSVSWYQQTPGQGLQFLFEYFSETQRNKGNFPGRFSGRQFSNSRSEMNVSTLELGDSALYLCASSLALGNEQFFGPGTRLTVL.